This T cell receptor beta chain was sequenced during a study of T cells in Graves' hyperthyroidism and ophthalmopathy. Amplified TCR beta CDR3 regions came from RNA transcripts. A set of HTBI primers served as the primers for a first-round RT-PCR of the TCR CDR3. TCRdb analysed the multiplex PCR reads with MiXCR anew, one entry per CDR3 protein. The sample records 490,000 or so distinct CDR3 sequences, 20% to 25% being singletons. V lost 4 bases, J lost 2 bases, and 4 bases stayed unmatched. The CDR3 has 15 amino acids. Germline CDR1 reads KGHDR; CDR2 reads SFDVKD. Those patients with uncontrolled infection, other autoimmune disease, pregnancy or lactation were excluded. The PBMCs were sourced from fresh peripheral blood (about 10 ml).

This chain connects TRBV24-1 to TRBJ2-5; 9 bases agree with TRBD1. The sequence derives from a woman in her 70s with Graves' ophthalmopathy. The source material was blood. The chain's CDR3 is CATSDGQGIQETQYF. Written as DNA, the CDR3 is TGTGCCACCAGTGACGGACAGGGGATTCAAGAGACCCAGTACTTC.